This is a list of T cell receptor beta chains from one sample in a study of T cell responses to AZD1222 COVID-19 vaccine. TCRdb's copy holds only in-frame clones and misses some; the assay was immunoSEQ multiplex PCR. The sample carries about 140,000 clones, roughly 92% recorded once. The source was peripheral blood, collected on day 0 of AZD1222 vaccination. Every receptor here comes from an adult in good health. CDR3s include the opening cysteine and the closing phenylalanine or tryptophan.

CDR3	J	V
CASSFPRGDEQFF	TRBJ2-1	TRBV11-1
CASEDRRNTGELFF	TRBJ2-2	TRBV19
CASSPSGTGFSLTDTQYF	TRBJ2-3	TRBV7-8
CASSQAVSGDTQYF	TRBJ2-3	TRBV4-2
CASSLLPGKSEKLFF	TRBJ1-4	TRBV7-9
CASSMVRGYTGELFF	TRBJ2-2	TRBV19
CASSIFQGSNNEQFF	TRBJ2-1	TRBV19
CAISVGTGTFGTGELFF	TRBJ2-2	TRBV10-3
CASSGYTEAFF	TRBJ1-1	TRBV25-1
CASSQDRYLSYEQYF	TRBJ2-7	TRBV4-1
CASKAGNNQPQHF	TRBJ1-5	TRBV28
CASSFYTGHETQYF	TRBJ2-5	TRBV5-1
CASTGTGTNTEAFF	TRBJ1-1	TRBV3-1/TRBV3-2
CASSLGLVAGNGYTF	TRBJ1-2	TRBV7-9
CASRSGGAADTQYF	TRBJ2-3	TRBV2
CASSLLTGYEQYF	TRBJ2-7	TRBV5-5
CASSLRSFAGELFF	TRBJ2-2	TRBV28
CSVETGGGETQYF	TRBJ2-5	TRBV29-1
CATSDSGTPGNEKLFF	TRBJ1-4	TRBV24-1
CASRRTETNSPLHF	TRBJ1-6	TRBV3-1/TRBV3-2
CASSHGPAPDYGYTF	TRBJ1-2	TRBV5-6
CASSVGQNYNSPLHF	TRBJ1-6	TRBV5-1
CASKLGTYEQYF	TRBJ2-7	TRBV28
CASSEDREAFF	TRBJ1-1	TRBV2
CASSSGQGYNSPLHF	TRBJ1-6	TRBV7-6
CASSYSAGGADTQYF	TRBJ2-3	TRBV6-5
CATSRGGSGEKLFF	TRBJ1-4	TRBV15
CASSLGRDTQYF	TRBJ2-3	TRBV5-1
CASSKSRDSNEQYF	TRBJ2-7	TRBV21-1
CASSLRTVAKNIQYF	TRBJ2-4	TRBV3-1/TRBV3-2
CASSLVTAHTEAFF	TRBJ1-1	TRBV7-9